This T cell receptor beta chain was observed in a study of cytomegalovirus exposure and HLA in healthy donors. Points from the study as a whole: Earlier results showed most TCR beta V segments being productive about 87% or about 30% of the time.

All donors participated as healthy donors of bone marrow. Despite likely unrecorded immune exposures, the donors were nominally healthy at the time of sampling. CDR3 length: 14 amino acids. Trimming took 0 bases from V and 2 from J, leaving 8 bases between them. Germline-derived CDR1 and CDR2 are SGHNT and YYREEE (reference sequence). This PCR relied on a set of 60 Vbeta primers and 13 Jbeta primers. Original handling: An analysis performed later counted 60 million to 90 million unique TCR beta chains (roughly 10 million of them shared). Assay: immunoSEQ multiplex PCR; the TCRdb copy retains only in-frame clones and omits some. V, J and clone size are those of that table, while D and trimming were read from the DNA. In the table there are roughly 130,000 clones, about 62% of which are singletons. As to this clone: What it recognizes is unknown.

The V and J genes are TRBV5-4 and TRBJ1-1; no reliable D call. The receptor comes from a woman aged 35 to 49 in good health and CMV-seropositive. The sample comprised PBMCs. CDR3 nucleotide sequence: TGTGCCAGCAGCTTGGAGGAGGTAAACACTGAAGCTTTCTTT. Its protein product is CASSLEEVNTEAFF.